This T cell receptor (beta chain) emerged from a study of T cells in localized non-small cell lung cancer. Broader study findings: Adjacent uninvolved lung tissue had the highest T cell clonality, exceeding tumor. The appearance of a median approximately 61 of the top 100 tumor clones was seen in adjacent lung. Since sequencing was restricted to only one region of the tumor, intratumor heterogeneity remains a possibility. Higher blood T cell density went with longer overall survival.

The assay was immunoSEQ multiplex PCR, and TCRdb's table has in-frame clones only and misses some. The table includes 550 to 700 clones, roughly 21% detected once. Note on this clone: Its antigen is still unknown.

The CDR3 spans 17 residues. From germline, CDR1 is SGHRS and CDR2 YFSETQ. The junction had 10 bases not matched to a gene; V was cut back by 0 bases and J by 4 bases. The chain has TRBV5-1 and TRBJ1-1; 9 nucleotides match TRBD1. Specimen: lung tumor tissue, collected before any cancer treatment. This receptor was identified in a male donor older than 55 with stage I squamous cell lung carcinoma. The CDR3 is CASSLAKTGGQSTEAFF. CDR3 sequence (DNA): TGCGCCAGCAGCTTGGCCAAAACAGGGGGCCAAAGCACTGAAGCTTTCTTT.